These 19 T cell receptor beta chains originate from one sample sequenced in a study of cytomegalovirus exposure and HLA in healthy donors. PCR amplification relied on 60 Vbeta primers (plus 13 Jbeta primers). Repertoires were generated with immunoSEQ multiplex PCR, while TCRdb's copy carries only in-frame clones and drops some. The repertoire holds approximately 100,000 clones, with 70% to 80% as singletons. Sequencing was carried out using PBMCs. These receptors originate from a woman aged 40 to 50 in good health and CMV-seropositive.

V is TRBV30 and J is TRBJ2-7, with D possibly TRBD1 on 5 matching bases. The CDR3 length is 15 residues. V was trimmed by 0 bases and J by 6 bases, leaving 18 bases between them. Germline CDR1 and CDR2: GTSNPN and SVGIG (reference sequence). The CDR3 spells CAWSVGQVIPSEQYF. In DNA form, the CDR3 reads TGTGCCTGGAGTGTGGGGCAGGTCATCCCGAGCGAGCAGTACTTC.

This chain uses TRBV30 with TRBJ1-2; the D is unclear. Germline CDR1 and CDR2: GTSNPN and SVGIG (reference sequence). The CDR3 contains 12 residues. V dropped 2 bases and J dropped 6 bases, with 10 bases sitting between them. The CDR3 coding sequence is TGTGCCTGGAGTCCAACGAGGGATGGCTACACCTTC. This encodes CAWSPTRDGYTF.

V and J are TRBV4-1 and TRBJ2-7, with D unclear. Germline CDR1 MGHRA, CDR2 YSYEKL. The CDR3 length is 15 residues. V lost 0 bases and J lost 0, with 9 bases in between. The CDR3 spells CASSQDGPVSYEQYF. CDR3 sequence (DNA): TGCGCCAGCAGCCAAGATGGTCCGGTCTCCTACGAGCAGTACTTC.

The rearrangement links TRBV6-1 to TRBJ2-1; the match to TRBD1 covers 7 bases. The CDR3 has 13 residues. The J segment lost 9 bases and the V segment lost 3 bases, leaving 5 bases of the junction unmatched. CDR1 MNHNS and CDR2 SASEGT come from the germline V gene. CDR3: CASSDEQGSEQFF. Here the CDR3 DNA reads TGTGCCAGCAGTGATGAACAGGGGAGTGAGCAGTTCTTC.

In its sample, this clone was seen a few times. The chain links TRBV2 to TRBJ1-6; maybe TRBD1 (5 bases). Trimming shortened V by 6 bases and J by 6 bases, and 12 bases separated the two germline ends. The germline V gene encodes CDR1 SNHLY and CDR2 FYNNEI. The CDR3 is 14 amino acids. CDR3 sequence: CASRFQGTNSPLHF. The CDR3, as DNA: TGTGCCAGCAGGTTCCAGGGTACTAATTCACCCCTCCACTTT.

The chain carries TRBV27 and TRBJ2-2, with 8 positions matching TRBD1. V dropped 5 bases and J dropped 4; count of bases not matched to a gene: 6. There are 15 residues in the CDR3. CDR1 and CDR2 from the germline V gene are MNHEY and SMNVEV (reference sequence). In DNA form, the CDR3 reads TGTGCCAGCAGTGACGACAGGGGAGGCACCGGGGAGCTGTTTTTT. Amino acid sequence: CASSDDRGGTGELFF.

The chain recombines TRBV4-1 with TRBJ1-3, with D unresolved. V lost 0 bases to trimming and J lost 5 bases, with 5 bases between them. The CDR3 length is 13 residues. The germline CDR1 and CDR2 sequences are MGHRA and YSYEKL. DNA for the CDR3: TGCGCCAGCAGCCAAGAGGCCCGAAACACCATATATTTT. Translation: CASSQEARNTIYF.

The V and J genes are TRBV5-4 and TRBJ2-7; possibly TRBD2 for D (6 bases). Per the germline V gene, CDR1 is SGHNT and CDR2 is YYREEE (reference sequence). The CDR3 is 14 amino acids. Trimming took off 3 bases at V and 3 bases at J, with 13 bases between the two ends. The CDR3 nucleotides are TGTGCCAGCAGCTCAGACCCGGGGGACTACGAGCAGTACTTC. Its translation is CASSSDPGDYEQYF.

The rearrangement links TRBV5-1 to TRBJ2-4; no firm D call. Trimming took off 0 bases at V and 1 base at J, with 5 bases between the two ends. In germline, CDR1 is SGHRS, CDR2 YFSETQ. The CDR3 covers 14 residues. The CDR3 DNA reads as TGCGCCAGCAGCTTGGAAGCGGCCAAAAACATTCAGTACTTC. Amino acid sequence: CASSLEAAKNIQYF.

The chain uses TRBV5-1 and TRBJ2-5; the match to TRBD1 covers 9 bases. The junction had 15 bases not matched to a gene; V was cut back by 4 bases and J by 5 bases. The CDR3 runs 17 residues. Germline V lookup: CDR1 SGHRS, CDR2 YFSETQ. The CDR3 sequence is CASSVHPGQGAGETQYF. The CDR3 bases are TGCGCCAGCAGCGTCCACCCGGGACAGGGAGCGGGTGAGACCCAGTACTTC. Supplemented by reference TRBV5-1 and TRBJ2-5, the full variable domain reads KAGVTQTPRYLIKTRGQQVTLSCSPISGHRSVSWYQQTPGQGLQFLFEYFSETQRNKGNFPGRFSGRQFSNSRSEMNVSTLELGDSALYLCASSVHPGQGAGETQYFGPGTRLLVL.

With regard to this clone: The junction shows a germline mismatch at one end, possibly a read error. The V and J genes are TRBV7-7 and TRBJ2-2, with D possibly matching TRBD1 (5 bases). The CDR3 extends over 14 amino acids. Germline lookup yields CDR1 SSHAT and CDR2 FNYEAQ (reference sequence). In DNA form, the CDR3 reads TGTGCTAGCAGCTTAGAAGGGGCCCTCGGGGAGCTGTTTTTT. Translated, it gives CASSLEGALGELFF.

This clone was detected only a few times. The chain uses TRBV28 and TRBJ1-2, with a weak D call TRBD1 (5 bases). The V gene lost 6 bases and the J gene lost 4 bases, with 24 bases spanning the gap. The CDR3 totals 17 residues. Germline CDR1 and CDR2: MDHEN and SYDVKM. The CDR3 sequence: CASSPRADLTRVYGYTF. The CDR3 coding sequence is TGTGCCAGCAGCCCCCGGGCCGACTTAACCAGGGTCTATGGCTACACCTTC.

The V and J genes are TRBV9 and TRBJ1-3; D is uncertain. CDR1 and CDR2 from the germline V gene are SGDLS and YYNGEE. This CDR3 has 16 amino acids. Trimming removed 0 bases from V and 2 bases from J, with 12 bases in between. The CDR3 DNA sequence: TGTGCCAGCAGCGTAGGTCCGGGAAATCCTGGAAACACCATATATTTT. Amino acids: CASSVGPGNPGNTIYF.

The chain combines TRBV30 with TRBJ1-1; D ambiguous. This CDR3 is built from 15 residues. V lost 2 bases to trimming and J lost 2 bases, with 15 bases between them. Germline CDR1 GTSNPN, CDR2 SVGIG (reference sequence). The CDR3 DNA reads as TGTGCCTGGAGTCGACCCGCTGGAGTCAACACTGAAGCTTTCTTT. This codes for CAWSRPAGVNTEAFF.

The chain has TRBV5-8 and TRBJ1-5; weak D call: TRBD1 (5 bases). The CDR3 covers 15 residues. CDR1 is SGHTS, CDR2 YDEGEE, per germline. Trimming left V 1 base short and J 9 bases short, with 17 bases between. CDR3 coding DNA: TGTGCCAGCAGCTTGCGGACCGTTAGCCAGGGGCCCCAGCATTTT. It codes for CASSLRTVSQGPQHF. Full variable domain (remainder filled in from reference TRBV5-8 and TRBJ1-5): EAGVTQSPTHLIKTRGQQATLRCSPISGHTSVYWYQQALGLGLQFLLWYDEGEERNRGNFPPRFSGRQFPNYSSELNVNALELEDSALYLCASSLRTVSQGPQHFGDGTRLSIL.

As for this clone: Within the sample, other DNA sequences also encode this same CDR3. The chain links TRBV5-1 to TRBJ2-5; no clear D gene. The germline CDR1 and CDR2 sequences are SGHRS and YFSETQ. CDR3 length: 12 residues. Trimming stripped 0 bases from V and 5 bases from J, with 5 bases between. The CDR3 loop is CASSLGLETQYF. In nucleotides, the CDR3 is TGCGCCAGCAGCTTGGGGCTGGAGACCCAGTACTTC.

This CDR3 is CASSSQGYTEAFF. The CDR3 coding sequence is TGTGCCAGCAGCTCACAGGGATATACTGAAGCTTTCTTT. This chain connects TRBV7-2 to TRBJ1-1, with D possibly being TRBD1 (6 bases). Trimming pared 4 bases from V and 5 bases from J, leaving 11 bases between. CDR1 and CDR2 (germline): SGHTA, FQGNSA. The CDR3 totals 13 residues.

For this clone: Other DNA sequences in the sample encode the same CDR3. The rearrangement uses TRBV29-1 and TRBJ2-7, with TRBD1 matching over 7 bases. Per germline, CDR1 SQVTM and CDR2 ANQGSEA. The CDR3 length is 14 residues. Trimming cost V 4 bases and J 2 bases; bases outside gene matches: 8. In DNA form, the CDR3 reads TGCAGCGTTGGTGGACAGGAACCTACCTACGAGCAGTACTTC. The encoded protein is CSVGGQEPTYEQYF.

The chain links TRBV19 to TRBJ1-2; D remains unclear. This CDR3 spans 16 amino acids. CDR1 LNHDA and CDR2 SQIVND come from the germline V gene (reference sequence). V lost 3 bases to trimming and J lost 8 bases, with 22 bases between them. The CDR3 spells CASSIGWAGGLGGYTF. The DNA for the CDR3 is TGTGCCAGTAGTATCGGTTGGGCGGGTGGTTTAGGAGGCTACACCTTC.